The 28 T cell receptor beta chains below all came from one sample that was sequenced in a study of blood T cell repertoires in COVID-19 (dated by TCRdb to about 2020). Receptors were amplified or captured by the immunoSEQ multiplex PCR assay. Imported from immuneACCESS, the table was reduced by TCRdb to in-frame sequences with V and J called. These copies leave out some clones; in studies compared against another copy, an unresolved V gene accounts for under half, and the cause of the remainder is not known. Present in this sample are roughly 380,000 clones, about 80% of which were seen just once. The top ten clonotypes cover around 1.1% of the sample. The sample was peripheral blood. The receptor set was obtained from a human donor with acute or convalescent COVID-19. The donor label of this sample is uncertain.

The chain has TRBV9 and TRBJ2-7; 9 bases line up with TRBD2. The CDR3 runs to 16 residues. The V gene end was trimmed by 0 bases and the J gene end by 7 bases; junction bases not matched to a gene: 11. In germline, CDR1 is SGDLS, CDR2 YYNGEE. This CDR3 is CASSVELTSGFGEQYF. The CDR3 nucleotides are TGTGCCAGCAGCGTAGAGTTGACTAGCGGATTTGGAGAGCAGTACTTC.

The rearrangement uses TRBV19 and TRBJ2-5; D is possibly TRBD2 (5 bases). CDR1 is LNHDA and CDR2 is SQIVND in the germline V gene (reference sequence). CDR3 length: 15 residues. The V end was cut by 3 bases, the J end by 2 bases, with 13 bases between. This CDR3 is CASSIWAGAQETQYF. The CDR3 DNA is TGTGCCAGTAGTATCTGGGCGGGCGCTCAAGAGACCCAGTACTTC.

This clone has a handful of counts. The chain employs TRBV11-3 and TRBJ2-2; D gene ambiguous. The CDR3 totals 13 residues. V was shortened by 4 bases and J by 6 bases, with 9 bases between the two germline ends. The germline V gene encodes CDR1 SGHNT and CDR2 YENEEA. CDR3 amino acids: CASSSPSAGELFF. CDR3 nucleotides: TGTGCCAGCAGCTCCCCTTCCGCCGGGGAGCTGTTTTTT.

This clone has a handful of counts. This chain links TRBV27 with TRBJ1-2; D possibly corresponds to TRBD1 (5 bases). CDR1 and CDR2 (germline): MNHEY, SMNVEV (reference sequence). CDR3 length: 15 amino acids. V lost 7 bases, J lost 2 bases, and 17 bases lay in between. The CDR3 DNA sequence: TGTGCCAGCAAACCCTTTGGGGCCCAGAACTATGGCTACACCTTC. Its translation: CASKPFGAQNYGYTF.

The rearrangement links TRBV3-1 (or the pseudogene TRBV3-2) to TRBJ1-1; D might be TRBD1 (5 bases). Trimming stripped 2 bases from V and 4 bases from J, with 14 bases between. The CDR3 loop spans 15 amino acids. Germline CDR1 LGHDT, CDR2 YNNKEL (reference sequence). This CDR3 reads CASSQQSGKLTEAFF. CDR3 bases: TGTGCCAGCAGCCAACAATCAGGGAAACTCACTGAAGCTTTCTTT.

The V and J genes are TRBV5-6 and TRBJ1-6; D remains unclear. From germline, CDR1 is SGHDT and CDR2 YYEEEE. Trimming removed 2 bases from V and 6 bases from J, with 3 bases in between. This CDR3 has 12 residues. The chain's CDR3 is CASSFGNSPLHF. The CDR3, as DNA: TGTGCCAGCAGCTTCGGTAATTCACCCCTCCACTTT.

This chain links TRBV27 with TRBJ2-1; TRBD2 matches 12 bases. Germline V lookup: CDR1 MNHEY, CDR2 SMNVEV (reference sequence). The trim removed 5 bases at V and 8 bases at J, leaving 16 bases unmatched. This CDR3 is built from 18 residues. This chain's CDR3 is CASSMTSGRIKRVDEQFF. The CDR3 DNA is TGTGCCAGCAGTATGACTAGCGGGAGAATCAAACGCGTGGATGAGCAGTTCTTC.

The chain couples TRBV7-9 to TRBJ2-7; the D gene is possibly TRBD2 (6 bases). Per germline, CDR1 SEHNR and CDR2 FQNEAQ (reference sequence). V lost 4 bases and J lost 3, with 16 bases in between. The CDR3 consists of 15 residues. The CDR3 reads CASSSGDSTRYEQYF. CDR3 in DNA: TGTGCCAGCAGCTCCGGGGACTCTACCCGCTACGAGCAGTACTTC.

V gene TRBV5-5 combines with J gene TRBJ2-7; tentatively, D is TRBD1 (6 bases). Germline CDR1 SGHKS, CDR2 YYEKEE (reference sequence). V was shortened by 4 bases and J by 3 bases, with 20 bases between the two germline ends. This CDR3 comprises 16 residues. This chain's CDR3 is CASSPGVGAGNYEQYF. In DNA, the CDR3 is TGTGCCAGCAGCCCCGGAGTGGGGGCAGGGAACTACGAGCAGTACTTC.

The chain joins TRBV5-4 to TRBJ2-1; no clear D gene. CDR3 length: 16 amino acids. Germline CDR1 reads SGHNT; CDR2 reads YYREEE (reference sequence). Trimming took 4 bases from V and 2 from J, leaving 16 bases between them. The CDR3 DNA follows: TGTGCCAGCAGCAGAGCAGGCCGTGTAACCTACAATGAGCAGTTCTTC. Translating gives CASSRAGRVTYNEQFF.

This chain joins TRBV19 and TRBJ1-2; 7 nucleotides align to TRBD1. The CDR3 extends over 14 amino acids. Trimming at V came to 6 bases and at J to 2 bases, leaving 6 bases not matched to a gene. CDR1 LNHDA and CDR2 SQIVND come from the germline V gene (reference sequence). The CDR3, as DNA: TGTGCCAGTAGCCTAAGGGGGCACAACTATGGCTACACCTTC. It yields the protein CASSLRGHNYGYTF.

This clone showed up just once. A much bigger clone sits one base away, suggesting this may be a read error. Other DNA sequences in the sample encode the same CDR3. V usage is TRBV6-5 and J usage is TRBJ2-7; 9 nucleotides match TRBD1. Germline loops: CDR1 MNHEY, CDR2 SVGAGI. Losses at the gene ends were 6 bases for V and 2 bases for J; bases not matched to a gene: 2. The CDR3 extends over 13 amino acids. CDR3 nucleotides: TGTGCCAGCAGCCGGGACAGGGCCTACGAGCAGTACTTC. Encoded protein: CASSRDRAYEQYF.

V is TRBV7-9 and J is TRBJ1-5; 7 bases are shared with TRBD1. V lost 1 base, J lost 2 bases, and 5 bases stayed unmatched. The germline gives CDR1 SEHNR, CDR2 FQNEAQ (reference sequence). The CDR3 length is 16 residues. CDR3 DNA: TGTGCCAGCAGCTTAGAAGGACAGGCGGGCAATCAGCCCCAGCATTTT. Protein sequence: CASSLEGQAGNQPQHF.

The chain has TRBV19 and TRBJ2-1; the D gene is possibly TRBD1 (6 bases). Germline values: CDR1 LNHDA, CDR2 SQIVND (reference sequence). V lost 7 bases and J 7 bases, leaving 17 bases between the germline ends. The CDR3 loop spans 14 amino acids. DNA of the CDR3: TGTGCCAGTAAGATACGGGACAATCGGAATGAGCAGTTCTTC. It yields the protein CASKIRDNRNEQFF.

This chain connects TRBV30 to TRBJ2-1; TRBD2 matches at 8 bases. CDR3 length: 16 amino acids. V shed 3 bases, J shed 2 bases, and the junction held 9 bases outside the gene matches. Per germline, CDR1 GTSNPN and CDR2 SVGIG (reference sequence). CDR3: CAWRGSSGPTYNEQFF. CDR3 coding DNA: TGTGCCTGGAGGGGGTCTAGCGGGCCGACCTACAATGAGCAGTTCTTC.

The V gene is TRBV27, the J gene TRBJ2-7; D ambiguous. The germline gives CDR1 MNHEY, CDR2 SMNVEV (reference sequence). There are 15 residues in the CDR3. With 1 base removed from V and 4 bases from J, the gap between germline ends came to 14 bases. CDR3 coding DNA: TGTGCCAGCAGTTTATACCCCCCCGAGTCTTACGAGCAGTACTTC. Amino acids: CASSLYPPESYEQYF.

The rearrangement joins TRBV7-2 to TRBJ1-6; weak D call: TRBD1 (6 bases). Trimming cost V 6 bases and J 7 bases, with 13 bases left between them. The germline V gene encodes CDR1 SGHTA and CDR2 FQGNSA. The CDR3 length is 14 residues. The CDR3 loop reads CASRNRAMNSPLHF. DNA for the CDR3: TGTGCCAGCAGAAACAGGGCGATGAATTCACCCCTCCACTTT.

The chain recombines TRBV29-1 with TRBJ2-1; 8 bases agree with TRBD1. Unmatched junction bases numbered 9, after V lost 6 bases and J lost 5 bases. Germline V lookup: CDR1 SQVTM, CDR2 ANQGSEA. The CDR3 contains 14 residues. The CDR3 DNA reads TGCAGCGTCCCGGACAGGGTGGGGCACAATGAGCAGTTCTTC. As protein: CSVPDRVGHNEQFF.

In DNA form, the CDR3 reads TGCAGTGCTAGGAACAGAGAAAAACTGTTTTTT. This gives the protein CSARNREKLFF. J is TRBJ1-4 and V is TRBV20-1; no reliable D call. The CDR3 loop spans 11 amino acids. Germline V gene sequence: CDR1 DFQATT, CDR2 SNEGSKA (reference sequence). V lost 3 bases to trimming and J lost 8 bases, with 7 bases between them.

For this clone: This specimen includes other DNA sequences encoding the same CDR3. The rearrangement uses TRBV5-4 and TRBJ2-7; 7 bases are shared with TRBD2. The CDR3 totals 15 residues. Germline V gene lookup returns CDR1 SGHNT and CDR2 YYREEE (reference sequence). J lost 0 bases, V lost 4 bases, and 7 bases had no gene match. The CDR3: CASSGGVGSSYEQYF. Written as DNA, the CDR3 is TGTGCCAGCAGCGGGGGGGTGGGATCCTCCTACGAGCAGTACTTC. Full variable domain (outside the CDR3, taken from reference TRBV5-4 and TRBJ2-7): ETGVTQSPTHLIKTRGQQVTLRCSSQSGHNTVSWYQQALGQGPQFIFQYYREEENGRGNFPPRFSGLQFPNYSSELNVNALELDDSALYLCASSGGVGSSYEQYFGPGTRLTVT.

This clone was seen only once. V gene TRBV5-4 combines with J gene TRBJ2-1; TRBD2 aligns across 7 bases. Per germline, CDR1 SGHNT and CDR2 YYREEE (reference sequence). The CDR3 covers 15 residues. With V trimmed by 4 bases and J by 2 bases, 6 bases remained unmatched. The CDR3 DNA sequence: TGTGCCAGCAGCGTGGGTGGGGGGGCCTACAATGAGCAGTTCTTC. Residues: CASSVGGGAYNEQFF.

This sequence joins TRBV7-2 and TRBJ2-1, with a possible D match to TRBD2 (6 bases). V was clipped by 1 base and J by 4 bases, with 11 bases between them. Germline loops: CDR1 SGHTA, CDR2 FQGNSA. The CDR3 has 15 amino acids. In nucleotides, the CDR3 is TGTGCCAGCAGCTTAGTAACTAGCCTGTACAATGAGCAGTTCTTC. Translating it yields CASSLVTSLYNEQFF.

The chain has TRBV2 and TRBJ1-1; D is unresolved. The germline gives CDR1 SNHLY, CDR2 FYNNEI. The V end was cut by 4 bases, the J end by 2 bases, with 11 bases between. The CDR3 has 14 residues. The CDR3: CASSVVGRNTEAFF. CDR3 in DNA: TGTGCCAGCAGTGTTGTTGGCAGAAACACTGAAGCTTTCTTT.

The rearrangement links TRBV30 to TRBJ1-2; D is unresolved. Trimming shortened V by 3 bases and J by 4 bases, and 15 bases separated the two germline ends. CDR1 GTSNPN and CDR2 SVGIG come from the germline V gene (reference sequence). This CDR3 is built from 14 residues. CDR3 sequence reads: CAWSPMGGFYGYTF. CDR3 sequence (DNA): TGTGCCTGGAGCCCGATGGGAGGGTTCTATGGCTACACCTTC.

This rearrangement joins TRBV18 to TRBJ2-5, with TRBD2 as a possible D gene (6 bases). Trimming left V 8 bases short and J 4 bases short, with 11 bases between. The CDR3 has 12 amino acids. Germline V gives CDR1 KGHSH, CDR2 LQKENI. CDR3 amino acids: CASTGGIETQYF. CDR3 in DNA: TGTGCCAGCACCGGGGGTATAGAGACCCAGTACTTC.

This sequence joins TRBV6-5 and TRBJ2-7, with D possibly TRBD1 on 5 matching bases. The CDR3 covers 13 residues. The V gene's germline CDR1 is MNHEY and CDR2 SVGAGI. Between the trimmed V and J ends, which lost 9 bases and 2 bases, there was a span of 14 bases. CDR3: CARWTQITYEQYF. CDR3 in DNA: TGTGCCAGGTGGACACAGATCACCTACGAGCAGTACTTC.

This chain joins TRBV7-7 and TRBJ2-1, with 8 bases aligning to TRBD1. V lost 5 bases and J lost 4; bases outside the gene matches: 13. This CDR3 has 17 amino acids. Germline V gene lookup returns CDR1 SSHAT and CDR2 FNYEAQ (reference sequence). The chain's CDR3 is CASSPRSGTGAYNEQFF. The CDR3 coding sequence is TGTGCCAGCAGCCCCAGATCCGGGACAGGCGCATACAATGAGCAGTTCTTC.

V usage is TRBV10-2 and J usage is TRBJ2-1; 11 positions agree with TRBD1. V lost 8 bases to trimming and J lost 3 bases; unmatched junction nucleotides: 9. This CDR3 has 16 residues. Germline V CDR1 and CDR2: WSHSY, SAAADI. CDR3 nucleotides: TGCGCCAGCGGGGACAGGGGGACAGGGTTCTACAATGAGCAGTTCTTC. It encodes CASGDRGTGFYNEQFF.